This T cell receptor (beta chain) was sequenced in a study of regulatory T cells in long-lasting Graves disease. Study context: Duration of antithyroid drug therapy among newly diagnosed Graves' patients was under 3 months.

CDR3 length equals 14 residues. Germline CDR1 SGHVS, CDR2 FNYEAQ. Trimming stripped 5 bases from V and 1 base from J, with 11 bases between. Time point denoted: newly diagnosed GD, antithyroid drugs for less than 3 months. PBMCs provided the RNA from which the TCR library was made. The patients were enrolled through endocrinology in Xi'an, China. This clonotype was observed a handful of times. Building the TCR beta libraries relied on iRepertoire HTBI primers, and CDR3 regions underwent Arm-PCR. TCRdb used MiXCR to reprocess the multiplex PCR reads, holding one entry per CDR3 protein. This sample yields approximately 400,000 distinct CDR3 sequences, of which over 12% are seen a single time; under 9% belongs to the top ten. These data also featured in a second study, about T cells in Graves' hyperthyroidism and ophthalmopathy. Turning to that study: Diagnoses were established using clinical symptoms, serum thyroxine and TRAb, thyroid ultrasound and orbital computed tomography. HTBI primers drove first-round RT-PCR of the TCR CDR3.

Source: peripheral blood mononuclear cells (PBMCs), taken at new diagnosis, from a patient treated with antithyroid drugs. The V gene is TRBV7-6, the J gene TRBJ1-1; D is uncertain. The receptor was isolated from a woman aged 40 to 50 with Graves disease. CDR3 sequence (DNA): TGTGCCAGCAGCCCAGGAGAAGAGAACACTGAAGCTTTCTTT. Its protein is CASSPGEENTEAFF. The entire variable domain, with the rest obtained from reference TRBV7-6 and TRBJ1-1, is as follows: GAGVSQSPRYKVTKRGQDVALRCDPISGHVSLYWYRQALGQGPEFLTYFNYEAQQDKSGLPNDRFSAERPEGSISTLTIQRTEQRDSAMYRCASSPGEENTEAFFGQGTRLTVV.